The 20 T cell receptor beta chains listed next were all sequenced from one sample in a study of T cell responses to AZD1222 COVID-19 vaccine (dated by TCRdb to about 2021). The sample's time point, from its label and the paper: baseline before first vaccination. Taken with the paper, the label for treatment or condition translates to: meningococcal conjugate vaccine given as trial control. The library was made by the immunoSEQ multiplex PCR assay. TCRdb mirrors the immuneACCESS table, restricted to in-frame sequences. Some clones are absent from its copies; in checked studies, under half trace to an unresolved V gene, and the reason for the others is unknown. The sample table holds about 130,000 clones, of which roughly 85% were seen once. The top ten clonotypes cover around a sixth of the sample. The sequencing here drew on peripheral blood, taken on day 0 of MenACWY control vaccination. The origin of the receptors is an adult in good health.

The rearrangement joins TRBV5-1 to TRBJ2-1; 13 bases fit TRBD2. J was trimmed by 8 bases and V by 3 bases; bases with no gene match: 8. Germline V CDR1 and CDR2: SGHRS, YFSETQ. This CDR3 region has 16 residues. CDR3 protein: CASSSRTSGSLHEQFF. CDR3 sequence (DNA): TGCGCCAGCAGCTCACGGACTAGCGGGAGTTTACATGAGCAGTTCTTC.

CDR3 sequence reads: CASGATRTDTQYF. DNA for the CDR3: TGTGCCAGCGGGGCTACCCGCACAGATACGCAGTATTTT. The chain couples TRBV2 to TRBJ2-3; D may be TRBD1 (5 bases). Germline assignment: CDR1 SNHLY and CDR2 FYNNEI. Trimming stripped 8 bases from V and 1 base from J, with 10 bases between. CDR3 size: 13 residues.

The CDR3 loop reads CASSQDLQGAFF. The CDR3 DNA reads TGTGCCAGCAGCCAAGATCTACAGGGAGCTTTCTTT. The chain employs TRBV14 and TRBJ1-1; D is perhaps TRBD1 (6 bases). The V and J ends lost 0 bases and 10 bases respectively, with 9 bases between them. The germline V gene has CDR1 SGHDN and CDR2 FVKESK. This CDR3 is built from 12 residues. Full variable domain (outside the CDR3, taken from reference TRBV14 and TRBJ1-1): EAGVTQFPSHSVIEKGQTVTLRCDPISGHDNLYWYRRVMGKEIKFLLHFVKESKQDESGMPNNRFLAERTGGTYSTLKVQPAELEDSGVYFCASSQDLQGAFFGQGTRLTVV.

The genes are TRBV24-1 and TRBJ2-1, with D perhaps matching TRBD2 (5 bases). This CDR3 comprises 14 residues. V was shortened by 12 bases and J by 4 bases, with 18 bases between the two germline ends. Per germline, CDR1 KGHDR and CDR2 SFDVKD. CDR3 coding DNA: TGTGCCTCAGACTCAGGAGGCTCGTACAATGAGCAGTTCTTC. Translating gives CASDSGGSYNEQFF.

V is TRBV27 and J is TRBJ1-2, with 9 bases identical to TRBD1. V shed 5 bases, J shed 8 bases, and the junction held 9 bases outside the gene matches. CDR3 length: 14 residues. Germline V CDR1 and CDR2: MNHEY, SMNVEV (reference sequence). The CDR3 sequence: CASSVTGGPSGYTF. CDR3 DNA sequence: TGTGCCAGCAGTGTCACAGGGGGCCCCTCGGGCTACACCTTC.

The rearrangement joins TRBV11-3 to TRBJ1-4, with a possible D match to TRBD1 (5 bases). CDR1 and CDR2 (germline): SGHNT, YENEEA. This CDR3 region has 16 residues. With 0 bases removed from V and 5 bases from J, the gap between germline ends came to 13 bases. The CDR3 spells CASSLDEVRVNEKLFF. CDR3 DNA sequence: TGTGCCAGCAGCTTAGACGAGGTCAGGGTGAATGAAAAACTGTTTTTT.

The chain combines TRBV27 with TRBJ2-5; D assignment may be TRBD1 or TRBD2 (5 bases each). Germline CDR1 is MNHEY and CDR2 is SMNVEV (reference sequence). The ends were cut back, 0 bases at V and 7 bases at J, with 9 bases in the middle. The CDR3 spans 13 residues. CDR3 in DNA: TGTGCCAGCAGTTTATCTCGGGGCGGGACCCAGTACTTC. This encodes CASSLSRGGTQYF.

This clone was recorded a few times. The chain has TRBV5-4 and TRBJ2-1; TRBD2 matches 14 bases. This CDR3 is 17 amino acids long. V lost 4 bases, J lost 10 bases, and 13 bases stayed unmatched. Germline V lookup: CDR1 SGHNT, CDR2 YYREEE (reference sequence). The CDR3 DNA reads TGTGCCAGCAGCCTGGGACTAGCGGGAGTTAATAGCCCGGAGCAGTTCTTC. Translation gives CASSLGLAGVNSPEQFF.

The chain employs TRBV24-1 and TRBJ2-7, with unresolved D. V was cut by 9 bases and J by 5 bases, with 25 bases left in between. The CDR3 runs 16 residues. Germline values: CDR1 KGHDR, CDR2 SFDVKD. This chain's CDR3 is CATVRDRQVFYNEQYF. The CDR3 DNA reads TGTGCCACCGTCAGAGATAGGCAGGTCTTTTATAACGAGCAGTACTTC.

V is TRBV9 and J is TRBJ2-2; D is undetermined. The CDR3 totals 15 residues. CDR1 SGDLS and CDR2 YYNGEE come from the germline V gene. The germline V and J ends were trimmed by 4 bases and 4 bases, with 14 bases remaining between them. CDR3 residues: CASSPQLRFTGELFF. Here the CDR3 DNA reads TGTGCCAGCAGCCCTCAGTTGAGGTTCACCGGGGAGCTGTTTTTT.

The chain uses TRBV5-4 and TRBJ2-6; 10 nucleotides agree with TRBD1. This CDR3 region has 17 residues. Germline assignment: CDR1 SGHNT and CDR2 YYREEE (reference sequence). The J segment lost 4 bases and the V segment lost 2 bases, leaving 6 bases of the junction unmatched. The chain's CDR3 is CASSLGTGAPGANVLTF. As DNA, the CDR3 is TGTGCCAGCAGCTTAGGGACAGGGGCACCCGGGGCCAACGTCCTGACTTTC.

The sample holds one count of this clone. J is TRBJ1-2 and V is TRBV18; a possible D gene is TRBD1 (6 bases). V lost 3 bases to trimming and J lost 10 bases, with 15 bases between them. This CDR3 spans 13 amino acids. CDR1 and CDR2 from the germline V gene are KGHSH and LQKENI. DNA of the CDR3: TGTGCCAGCTCACCCGTTTCAGGGGACTCCTACACCTTC. It codes for CASSPVSGDSYTF.

The chain is built from TRBV19 and TRBJ2-7; the match to TRBD2 covers 11 bases. Per the germline V gene, CDR1 is LNHDA and CDR2 is SQIVND (reference sequence). The V gene end was trimmed by 9 bases and the J gene end by 0 bases; junction bases not matched to a gene: 4. This CDR3 is 14 amino acids long. CDR3 in DNA: TGTGCCAGCAGACTAGCGGGAAGCTCCTACGAGCAGTACTTC. This sequence encodes CASRLAGSSYEQYF.

The CDR3: CASSTTGGTEAFF. In nucleotides, the CDR3 is TGTGCCAGCAGCACGACAGGGGGCACTGAAGCTTTCTTT. The rearrangement uses TRBV5-4 and TRBJ1-1, with TRBD1 identical over 9 bases. J was trimmed by 4 bases and V by 4 bases; bases with no gene match: 2. The CDR3 is 13 residues long. The germline gives CDR1 SGHNT, CDR2 YYREEE (reference sequence).

This clone was detected only a few times. The V and J genes are TRBV2 and TRBJ1-5, with D perhaps TRBD1 (5 bases). CDR1 SNHLY and CDR2 FYNNEI come from the germline V gene. Deletions cut 2 bases from V and 2 bases from J, with 7 bases between. The CDR3 spans 14 residues. The CDR3 DNA follows: TGTGCCAGCAGTGAATTGGGGGGCAATCAGCCCCAGCATTTT. Amino acid sequence: CASSELGGNQPQHF. The whole variable domain, filled in from reference TRBV2 and TRBJ1-5, reads EPEVTQTPSHQVTQMGQEVILRCVPISNHLYFYWYRQILGQKVEFLVSFYNNEISEKSEIFDDQFSVERPDGSNFTLKIRSTKLEDSAMYFCASSELGGNQPQHFGDGTRLSIL.

J is TRBJ2-1 and V is TRBV5-4, with 7 nucleotides matching TRBD2. J lost 16 bases, V lost 0 bases, and 10 bases had no gene match. Germline V gene lookup returns CDR1 SGHNT and CDR2 YYREEE (reference sequence). This CDR3 region has 13 residues. CDR3 in amino acids: CASSLGGGSLAFF. The CDR3 nucleotides are TGTGCCAGCAGCTTGGGGGGGGGATCGCTAGCTTTCTTC.

The chain uses TRBV5-1 and TRBJ2-7; no clear D. V was clipped by 4 bases and J by 6 bases, with 11 bases between them. There are 12 residues in the CDR3. Germline lookup yields CDR1 SGHRS and CDR2 YFSETQ. This CDR3 is CASSVDESEQYF. CDR3 coding DNA: TGCGCCAGCAGCGTCGACGAATCCGAGCAGTACTTC. Supplemented by reference TRBV5-1 and TRBJ2-7, the full variable domain reads KAGVTQTPRYLIKTRGQQVTLSCSPISGHRSVSWYQQTPGQGLQFLFEYFSETQRNKGNFPGRFSGRQFSNSRSEMNVSTLELGDSALYLCASSVDESEQYFGPGTRLTVT.

There are a few counts of this clone. J is TRBJ2-2 and V is TRBV10-1, with D tentatively TRBD2 (5 bases). V was cut by 2 bases and J by 5 bases, with 9 bases left in between. Germline CDR1 and CDR2: WNHNN and SYGVQD (reference sequence). The CDR3 is 14 residues long. This CDR3 reads CASSEAGWTGELFF. The CDR3 DNA reads TGCGCCAGCAGTGAGGCGGGCTGGACCGGGGAGCTGTTTTTT.

The rearrangement joins TRBV29-1 to TRBJ2-7, with D tentatively TRBD1 (6 bases). Trimming removed 5 bases from V and 2 bases from J, with 10 bases in between. Germline V gives CDR1 SQVTM, CDR2 ANQGSEA. The CDR3 is 12 amino acids. The CDR3 DNA reads TGCAGCGTTAATACAGGGACCTACGAGCAGTACTTC. Its translation: CSVNTGTYEQYF.

CDR3 in DNA: TGTGCCACTAGCCGGGGTCAACATACGCAGTATTTT. Amino acids: CATSRGQHTQYF. The chain has TRBV19 and TRBJ2-3, with a tentative D call TRBD2 (5 bases). From germline, CDR1 is LNHDA and CDR2 SQIVND (reference sequence). Trimming took off 10 bases at V and 7 bases at J, with 15 bases between the two ends. CDR3 length: 12 residues.